This TCR beta chain derives from a study of cytomegalovirus exposure and HLA in healthy donors. Overall study results and limits: Confirmation in vitro established that three CMV-associated chains were specific for CMV antigens.

There are 15 residues in the CDR3. CDR1 and CDR2 from the germline V gene are SGHTA and FQGTGA. The V and J ends lost 5 bases and 6 bases, in that order; junction bases with no gene match: 4. In this sample, this clone turned up a few times. Antigen: not known. The PCR ran on 60 Vbeta and 13 Jbeta primers. TCRdb keeps only in-frame clones here, not all; method: immunoSEQ multiplex PCR. The data contain about 94,000 clones, over 60% of them singletons. The sequenced sample consisted of PBMCs. The source of this sequence is a man aged 25-40 years in good health and CMV-seronegative. The rearrangement joins TRBV7-3 to TRBJ2-1; 13 bases fit TRBD2. CDR3 loop: CASSKLAGGINEQFF. The CDR3 coding sequence is TGTGCCAGCAGCAAACTAGCGGGAGGGATCAATGAGCAGTTCTTC.